The present TCR beta chain was sequenced within a study of CD8+ T cells in alopecia areata. Study as a whole: Patients received oral tofacitinib, 5 to 10 mg twice daily, for moderate-to-severe alopecia areata.

Details on this clone: Its specificity is not known.

As the sequencing template, cDNA was produced by extracting RNA and reverse transcribing it. This table comes from immunoSEQ multiplex PCR, and its TCRdb copy is limited to in-frame clones, with some not included. Of approximately 61,000 clones listed, around 96% were seen once; the top ten hold 20% to 30%. CDR1 and CDR2 from the germline V gene are PRHDT and FYEKMQ (reference sequence). V was clipped by 5 bases and J by 5 bases; unmatched bases: 8. The length of the CDR3 is 15 residues. Study-wide results and caveats: Tissue-resident alphabeta T cells belonging to normal skin likewise get sequenced within scalp specimens. TCR sharing across patients was less clear than in mice, possibly HLA-related.

PBMCs served as the source from which CD4+ and CD8+ T cells were sorted. The source was CD8+ T cells sorted from blood, collected at week 0. The clonotype originates from a human donor with alopecia areata. This chain joins TRBV13 and TRBJ2-4, with 8 nucleotides matching TRBD2. For the CDR3, the DNA is TGTGCCAGCAGCGCCCCACGGGGGGGCGAAAACATTCAGTACTTC. Protein sequence: CASSAPRGGENIQYF.